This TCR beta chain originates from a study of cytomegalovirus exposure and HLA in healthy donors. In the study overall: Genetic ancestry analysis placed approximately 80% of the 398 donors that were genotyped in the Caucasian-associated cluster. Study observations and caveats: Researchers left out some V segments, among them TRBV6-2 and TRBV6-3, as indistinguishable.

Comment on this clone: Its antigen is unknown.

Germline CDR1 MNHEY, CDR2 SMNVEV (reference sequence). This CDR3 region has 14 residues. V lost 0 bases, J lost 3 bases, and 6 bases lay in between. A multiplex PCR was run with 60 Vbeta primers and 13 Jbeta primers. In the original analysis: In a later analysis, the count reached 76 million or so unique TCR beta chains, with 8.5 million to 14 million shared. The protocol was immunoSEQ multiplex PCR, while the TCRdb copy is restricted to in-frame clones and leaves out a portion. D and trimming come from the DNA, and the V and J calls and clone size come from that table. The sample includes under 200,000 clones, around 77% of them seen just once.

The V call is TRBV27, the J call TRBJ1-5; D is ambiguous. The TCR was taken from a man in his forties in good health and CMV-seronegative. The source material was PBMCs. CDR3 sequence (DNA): TGTGCCAGCAGTTTATCGGGCCTCAATCAGCCCCAGCATTTT. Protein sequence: CASSLSGLNQPQHF.